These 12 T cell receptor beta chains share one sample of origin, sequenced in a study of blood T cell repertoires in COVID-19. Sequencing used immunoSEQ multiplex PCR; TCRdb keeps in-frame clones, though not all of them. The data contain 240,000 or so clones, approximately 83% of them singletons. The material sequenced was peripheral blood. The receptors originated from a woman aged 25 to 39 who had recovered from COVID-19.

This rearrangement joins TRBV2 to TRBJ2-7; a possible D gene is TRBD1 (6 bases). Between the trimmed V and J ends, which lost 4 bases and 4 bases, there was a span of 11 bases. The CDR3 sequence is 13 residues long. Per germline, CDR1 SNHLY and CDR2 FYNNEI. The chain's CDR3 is CASSALQGYEQYF. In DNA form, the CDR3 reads TGTGCCAGCAGTGCCCTGCAGGGGTACGAGCAGTACTTC.

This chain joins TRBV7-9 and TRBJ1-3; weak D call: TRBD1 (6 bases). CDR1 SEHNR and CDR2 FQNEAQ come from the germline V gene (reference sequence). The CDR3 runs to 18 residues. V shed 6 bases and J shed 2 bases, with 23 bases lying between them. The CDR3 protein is CASSFLWKQGSPGNTIYF. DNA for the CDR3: TGTGCCAGCAGTTTCCTTTGGAAGCAGGGGTCCCCTGGAAACACCATATATTTT.

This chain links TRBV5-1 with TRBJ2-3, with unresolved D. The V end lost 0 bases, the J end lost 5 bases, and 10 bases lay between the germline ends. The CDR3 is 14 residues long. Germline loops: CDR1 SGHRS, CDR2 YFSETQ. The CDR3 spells CASSLAVPIDTQYF. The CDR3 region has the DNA TGCGCCAGCAGCTTGGCGGTGCCGATAGATACGCAGTATTTT. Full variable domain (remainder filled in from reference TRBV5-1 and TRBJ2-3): KAGVTQTPRYLIKTRGQQVTLSCSPISGHRSVSWYQQTPGQGLQFLFEYFSETQRNKGNFPGRFSGRQFSNSRSEMNVSTLELGDSALYLCASSLAVPIDTQYFGPGTRLTVL.

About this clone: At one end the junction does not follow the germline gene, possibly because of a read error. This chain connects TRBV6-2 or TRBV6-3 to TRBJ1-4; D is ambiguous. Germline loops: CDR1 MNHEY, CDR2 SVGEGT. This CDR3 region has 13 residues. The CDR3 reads CASSFLPSREVDF. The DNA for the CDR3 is TGTGCCAGCAGCTTCCTGCCTTCGAGGGAGGTGGATTTT.

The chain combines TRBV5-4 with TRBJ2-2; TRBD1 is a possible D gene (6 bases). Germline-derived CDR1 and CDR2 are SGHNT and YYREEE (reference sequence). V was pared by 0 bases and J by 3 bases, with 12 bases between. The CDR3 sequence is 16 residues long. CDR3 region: CASSLVPGAYTGELFF. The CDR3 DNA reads TGTGCCAGCAGCTTGGTACCAGGGGCATACACCGGGGAGCTGTTTTTT.

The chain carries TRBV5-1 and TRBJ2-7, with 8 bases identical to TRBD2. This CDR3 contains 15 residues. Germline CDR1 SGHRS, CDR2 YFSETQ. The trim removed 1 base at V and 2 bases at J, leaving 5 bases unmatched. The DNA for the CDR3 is TGCGCCAGCAGCTTGACTAGCGGTGAAACCTACGAGCAGTACTTC. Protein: CASSLTSGETYEQYF.

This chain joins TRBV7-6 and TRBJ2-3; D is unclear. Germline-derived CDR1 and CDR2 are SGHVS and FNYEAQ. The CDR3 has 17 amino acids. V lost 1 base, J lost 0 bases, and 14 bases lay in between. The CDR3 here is CASSLDGQRLSTDTQYF. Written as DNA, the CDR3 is TGTGCCAGCAGCTTAGATGGCCAGCGACTCAGCACAGATACGCAGTATTTT.

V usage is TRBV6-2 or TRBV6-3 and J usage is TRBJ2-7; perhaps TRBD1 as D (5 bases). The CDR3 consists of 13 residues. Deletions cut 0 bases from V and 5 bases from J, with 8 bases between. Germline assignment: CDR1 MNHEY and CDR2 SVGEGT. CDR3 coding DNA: TGTGCCAGCAGTTACTCGCAGGGCCACGAGCAGTACTTC. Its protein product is CASSYSQGHEQYF.

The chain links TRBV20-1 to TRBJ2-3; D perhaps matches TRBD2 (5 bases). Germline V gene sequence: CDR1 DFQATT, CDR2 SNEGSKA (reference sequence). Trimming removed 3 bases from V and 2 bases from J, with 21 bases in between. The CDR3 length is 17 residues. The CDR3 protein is CSASVTRTYPSTDTQYF. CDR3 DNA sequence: TGCAGTGCTAGTGTGACCCGGACTTACCCTTCCACAGATACGCAGTATTTT.

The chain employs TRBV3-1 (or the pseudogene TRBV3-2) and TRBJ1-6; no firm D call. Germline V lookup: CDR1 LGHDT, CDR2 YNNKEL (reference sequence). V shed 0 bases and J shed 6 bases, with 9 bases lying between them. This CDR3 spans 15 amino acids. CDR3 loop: CASSQDSVFNSPLHF. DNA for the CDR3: TGTGCCAGCAGCCAAGATAGTGTGTTTAATTCACCCCTCCACTTT.

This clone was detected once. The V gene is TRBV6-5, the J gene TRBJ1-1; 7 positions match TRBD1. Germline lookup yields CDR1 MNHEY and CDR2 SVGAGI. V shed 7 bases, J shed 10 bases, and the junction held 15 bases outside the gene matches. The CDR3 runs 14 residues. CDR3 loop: CASTATGMDGGAFF. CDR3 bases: TGTGCCAGCACCGCGACAGGGATGGATGGCGGAGCTTTCTTT.

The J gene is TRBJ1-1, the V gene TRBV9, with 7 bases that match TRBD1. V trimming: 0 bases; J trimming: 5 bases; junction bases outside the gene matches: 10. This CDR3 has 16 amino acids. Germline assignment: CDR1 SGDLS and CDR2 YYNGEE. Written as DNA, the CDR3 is TGTGCCAGCAGCGTAGGGCCGGACAGGCTAGGGACTGAAGCTTTCTTT. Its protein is CASSVGPDRLGTEAFF.